This is a list of T cell receptor beta chains from one sample in a study of cytomegalovirus exposure and HLA in healthy donors. Profiled with immunoSEQ multiplex PCR; TCRdb holds only in-frame clones, not every one. The sample lists some 140,000 clones; about 90% were seen once. Sequenced material: PBMCs. The receptors here all came from a man aged 18 to 29 in good health and CMV-seronegative. CDR3s include the opening cysteine and the closing phenylalanine or tryptophan. The order of the fields is CDR3 protein, CDR3 DNA, V gene, clone size, D gene, J gene. A D gene is named only where the DNA matches it firmly. Only part of the rows carry a size: once, few, many, or a class if the clone is expanded.

CDR3aa: CASTLKRDFRSSYEQYF
CDR3nt: TGTGCCAGCACCCTTAAGCGGGACTTTCGTAGCTCCTACGAGCAGTACTTC
v_gene: TRBV28
abundance: NA
d_gene: TRBD2
j_gene: TRBJ2-7

CDR3aa: CATSRGGINSGGYTF
CDR3nt: TGTGCCACCAGCAGAGGTGGAATTAACAGCGGGGGCTACACCTTC
v_gene: TRBV15
abundance: NA
d_gene: NA
j_gene: TRBJ1-2

CDR3aa: CASSPPGGVSYEQYF
CDR3nt: TGTGCCAGCAGTCCTCCGGGGGGAGTCTCCTACGAGCAGTACTTC
v_gene: TRBV28
abundance: NA
d_gene: TRBD2
j_gene: TRBJ2-7

CDR3aa: CASSPIKWTEAFF
CDR3nt: TGTGCCAGCAGTCCTATTAAGTGGACTGAAGCTTTCTTT
v_gene: TRBV2
abundance: NA
d_gene: NA
j_gene: TRBJ1-1

CDR3aa: CASSIGQGAENGYTF
CDR3nt: TGCGCCAGCAGCATAGGACAGGGGGCTGAGAATGGCTACACCTTC
v_gene: TRBV5-1
abundance: NA
d_gene: TRBD1
j_gene: TRBJ1-2

CDR3aa: CASGFGTAEQYF
CDR3nt: TGTGCTAGTGGTTTTGGAACAGCCGAGCAGTACTTC
v_gene: TRBV12-5
abundance: NA
d_gene: NA
j_gene: TRBJ2-7

CDR3aa: CSVEGTRGDTQYF
CDR3nt: TGCAGCGTTGAGGGGACTAGAGGCGATACGCAGTATTTT
v_gene: TRBV29-1
abundance: NA
d_gene: TRBD2
j_gene: TRBJ2-3

CDR3aa: CASRGLAGGADTQYF
CDR3nt: TGCGCCAGCCGGGGACTAGCGGGAGGAGCAGATACGCAGTATTTT
v_gene: TRBV5-1
abundance: NA
d_gene: TRBD2
j_gene: TRBJ2-3

CDR3aa: CASSQGQGPSYEQYF
CDR3nt: TGCGCCAGCAGCCAAGGTCAGGGTCCGTCCTACGAGCAGTACTTC
v_gene: TRBV4-1
abundance: NA
d_gene: NA
j_gene: TRBJ2-7

CDR3aa: CASSSILDRDGTEAFF
CDR3nt: TGTGCCAGCAGCTCGATTTTGGACAGGGATGGCACTGAAGCTTTCTTT
v_gene: TRBV7-9
abundance: NA
d_gene: TRBD1
j_gene: TRBJ1-1

CDR3aa: CASRGGFAGNYGYTF
CDR3nt: TGTGCCAGTCGGGGGGGTTTTGCAGGGAACTATGGCTACACCTTC
v_gene: TRBV6-5
abundance: NA
d_gene: NA
j_gene: TRBJ1-2

CDR3aa: CASRATGETQYF
CDR3nt: TGTGCCAGCAGAGCTACAGGGGAGACCCAGTACTTC
v_gene: TRBV2
abundance: NA
d_gene: NA
j_gene: TRBJ2-5

CDR3aa: CASSEGGHGELFF
CDR3nt: TGTGCCAGCAGTGAGGGGGGGCACGGGGAGCTGTTTTTT
v_gene: TRBV2
abundance: NA
d_gene: NA
j_gene: TRBJ2-2

CDR3aa: CSASSSRGYTF
CDR3nt: TGCAGTGCTAGTAGTAGTCGGGGCTACACCTTC
v_gene: TRBV20-1
abundance: NA
d_gene: NA
j_gene: TRBJ1-2

CDR3aa: CASSLPTSTDTQYF
CDR3nt: TGTGCCAGCAGTTTACCAACTAGCACAGATACGCAGTATTTT
v_gene: TRBV27
abundance: NA
d_gene: NA
j_gene: TRBJ2-3

CDR3aa: CASSFGGAFDEQFF
CDR3nt: TGCGCCAGCAGCTTCGGGGGGGCCTTCGATGAGCAGTTCTTC
v_gene: TRBV5-1
abundance: NA
d_gene: TRBD2
j_gene: TRBJ2-1

CDR3aa: CASSPDSRGYTF
CDR3nt: TGTGCCAGCAGCCCTGACAGTCGCGGCTACACCTTC
v_gene: TRBV25-1
abundance: NA
d_gene: NA
j_gene: TRBJ1-2

CDR3aa: CASRMTGGGYTF
CDR3nt: TGTGCCAGCAGGATGACAGGGGGCGGCTACACCTTC
v_gene: TRBV7-9
abundance: NA
d_gene: TRBD1
j_gene: TRBJ1-2

CDR3aa: CASSLTGISNQPQHF
CDR3nt: TGTGCCAGCAGCTTAACAGGGATTAGCAATCAGCCCCAGCATTTT
v_gene: TRBV11-2
abundance: NA
d_gene: NA
j_gene: TRBJ1-5

CDR3aa: CASRLGDSDNEKLFF
CDR3nt: TGTGCCAGCAGGCTAGGGGACAGCGATAATGAAAAACTGTTTTTT
v_gene: TRBV11-2
abundance: once
d_gene: TRBD1
j_gene: TRBJ1-4

CDR3aa: CASSEARGLDNEQFF
CDR3nt: TGTGCCAGCAGTGAAGCGAGGGGGCTCGACAATGAGCAGTTCTTC
v_gene: TRBV6-1
abundance: NA
d_gene: TRBD1
j_gene: TRBJ2-1

CDR3aa: CASSITGQETQYF
CDR3nt: TGTGCCAGCAGCATAACAGGGCAAGAGACCCAGTACTTC
v_gene: TRBV5-6
abundance: NA
d_gene: NA
j_gene: TRBJ2-5

CDR3aa: CASSLGGAEVDTQYF
CDR3nt: TGCGCCAGCAGCTTAGGGGGCGCAGAAGTAGATACGCAGTATTTT
v_gene: TRBV5-1
abundance: NA
d_gene: TRBD1
j_gene: TRBJ2-3

CDR3aa: CASTRDTSNQPQHF
CDR3nt: TGTGCCAGCACCAGAGACACCTCCAATCAGCCCCAGCATTTT
v_gene: TRBV2
abundance: few
d_gene: NA
j_gene: TRBJ1-5

CDR3aa: CASRFGQGSYEQFF
CDR3nt: TGTGCCAGTAGATTTGGCCAGGGGAGCTATGAGCAGTTCTTC
v_gene: TRBV19
abundance: NA
d_gene: NA
j_gene: TRBJ2-1

CDR3aa: CASSILDSVQTQYF
CDR3nt: TGTGCCAGTAGTATATTGGACAGCGTACAGACCCAGTACTTC
v_gene: TRBV19
abundance: NA
d_gene: NA
j_gene: TRBJ2-5

CDR3aa: CASSPGEVEAFF
CDR3nt: TGTGCCAGCAGCCCGGGGGAGGTTGAAGCTTTCTTT
v_gene: TRBV7-9
abundance: NA
d_gene: NA
j_gene: TRBJ1-1

CDR3aa: CSAIMETQYF
CDR3nt: TGCAGTGCCATCATGGAGACCCAGTACTTC
v_gene: TRBV20-1
abundance: NA
d_gene: NA
j_gene: TRBJ2-5

CDR3aa: CAWGLGTGGRGYTF
CDR3nt: TGTGCCTGGGGGCTGGGGACAGGGGGCCGTGGCTACACCTTC
v_gene: TRBV30
abundance: NA
d_gene: TRBD1
j_gene: TRBJ1-2

CDR3aa: CASSYTSGYYEQYF
CDR3nt: TGTGCCAGCAGTTACACTAGCGGTTACTACGAGCAGTACTTC
v_gene: TRBV6-5
abundance: NA
d_gene: TRBD2
j_gene: TRBJ2-7

CDR3aa: CASSRSSGPQNEQFF
CDR3nt: TGTGCCAGCAGCCGATCTAGCGGTCCTCAAAATGAGCAGTTCTTC
v_gene: TRBV5-4
abundance: NA
d_gene: TRBD2
j_gene: TRBJ2-1

CDR3aa: CASSAGADTQYF
CDR3nt: TGTGCCAGCAGCGCGGGTGCAGATACGCAGTATTTT
v_gene: TRBV7-2
abundance: NA
d_gene: NA
j_gene: TRBJ2-3

CDR3aa: CASSSRDRGVYEQYF
CDR3nt: TGTGCCAGCAGCTCCCGGGACAGGGGAGTCTACGAGCAGTACTTC
v_gene: TRBV5-4
abundance: NA
d_gene: TRBD1
j_gene: TRBJ2-7

CDR3aa: CASSLKSGTGFPPLHF
CDR3nt: TGTGCCAGCAGCCTTAAATCCGGGACAGGGTTTCCACCCCTCCACTTT
v_gene: TRBV14
abundance: NA
d_gene: TRBD1
j_gene: TRBJ1-6

CDR3aa: CASSQTNTGELFF
CDR3nt: TGTGCCAGCAGCCAAACTAACACCGGGGAGCTGTTTTTT
v_gene: TRBV14
abundance: once
d_gene: NA
j_gene: TRBJ2-2

CDR3aa: CASSFRLRGDEQFF
CDR3nt: TGTGCCAGCAGCTTCCGTCTAAGGGGTGATGAGCAGTTCTTC
v_gene: TRBV7-6
abundance: NA
d_gene: NA
j_gene: TRBJ2-1

CDR3aa: CASMSLGLAGSESSYNEQFF
CDR3nt: TGTGCCAGCATGTCACTGGGACTAGCGGGGTCCGAAAGCTCCTACAATGAGCAGTTCTTC
v_gene: TRBV2
abundance: once
d_gene: TRBD2
j_gene: TRBJ2-1

CDR3aa: CASSSGGQGYNEQFF
CDR3nt: TGTGCCAGCAGTTCGGGGGGACAGGGATACAATGAGCAGTTCTTC
v_gene: TRBV28
abundance: once
d_gene: TRBD1
j_gene: TRBJ2-1

CDR3aa: CASSLTGDHPKEQYF
CDR3nt: TGTGCCAGCAGTCTTACAGGGGACCATCCGAAGGAGCAGTACTTC
v_gene: TRBV27
abundance: NA
d_gene: TRBD1
j_gene: TRBJ2-7

CDR3aa: CASSRVSYNEQFF
CDR3nt: TGTGCCAGCAGCCGCGTCTCCTACAATGAGCAGTTCTTC
v_gene: TRBV7-2
abundance: NA
d_gene: NA
j_gene: TRBJ2-1

CDR3aa: CASSPSGRAIYEQYF
CDR3nt: TGTGCCAGCAGCCCAAGCGGGAGGGCCATCTACGAGCAGTACTTC
v_gene: TRBV9
abundance: NA
d_gene: TRBD2
j_gene: TRBJ2-7

CDR3aa: CASSLLGAGGYNEQFF
CDR3nt: TGTGCCAGCAGTTTATTGGGAGCGGGGGGCTACAATGAGCAGTTCTTC
v_gene: TRBV28
abundance: NA
d_gene: TRBD2
j_gene: TRBJ2-1

CDR3aa: CASTSRGRGTDTQYF
CDR3nt: TGTGCCAGCACCAGTCGCGGGAGAGGCACAGATACGCAGTATTTT
v_gene: TRBV9
abundance: NA
d_gene: TRBD2
j_gene: TRBJ2-3

CDR3aa: CASSEATGYLLHYGYTF
CDR3nt: TGTGCCAGCAGCGAAGCGACGGGGTACCTCCTCCACTATGGCTACACCTTC
v_gene: TRBV14
abundance: NA
d_gene: NA
j_gene: TRBJ1-2

CDR3aa: CASSPRGSQETQYF
CDR3nt: TGCGCCAGCAGCCCTAGGGGATCTCAAGAGACCCAGTACTTC
v_gene: TRBV5-1
abundance: few
d_gene: NA
j_gene: TRBJ2-5

CDR3aa: CASTTRGLSYEQYF
CDR3nt: TGTGCCAGCACGACCAGGGGGTTATCCTACGAGCAGTACTTC
v_gene: TRBV7-2
abundance: NA
d_gene: TRBD1
j_gene: TRBJ2-7